These T cell receptor beta chains were read from a single sample in a study of T cell responses to AZD1222 COVID-19 vaccine. The assay was immunoSEQ multiplex PCR, and TCRdb's table has in-frame clones only and misses some. The sample holds fewer than 100,000 clones, more than 75% seen once. Sequencing was performed on peripheral blood, taken on day 0 of AZD1222 vaccination. The receptors here all came from an adult in good health. Both conserved end residues are part of each CDR3. The D gene is left open where the match is weak. The size of a clone is reported for some rows only, either as once, few or many, or as a class for expanded clones.

v_call: TRBV3-1/TRBV3-2
clone_size: -
d_call: -
cdr3_length: 15
j_call: TRBJ1-4
cdr3_aa: CASSPRDWNHEKLFF
cdr3_nt: TGTGCCAGCAGCCCCAGGGACTGGAACCATGAAAAACTGTTTTTT

v_call: TRBV2
clone_size: -
d_call: -
cdr3_length: 13
j_call: TRBJ2-7
cdr3_aa: CASGSFGPLEQYF
cdr3_nt: TGTGCCAGCGGCTCTTTTGGGCCCCTCGAGCAGTACTTC

v_call: TRBV5-4
clone_size: -
d_call: TRBD1
cdr3_length: 13
j_call: TRBJ1-2
cdr3_aa: CASSGGQGYGYTF
cdr3_nt: TGTGCCAGCAGCGGGGGACAGGGATATGGCTACACCTTC

v_call: TRBV5-1
clone_size: -
d_call: TRBD1
cdr3_length: 16
j_call: TRBJ2-2
cdr3_aa: CASSRGDRENTGELFF
cdr3_nt: TGCGCCAGCAGCCGGGGGGACAGGGAGAACACCGGGGAGCTGTTTTTT

v_call: TRBV4-3
clone_size: once
d_call: -
cdr3_length: 14
j_call: TRBJ1-2
cdr3_aa: CASSQDSTVYGYTF
cdr3_nt: TGCGCCAGCAGCCAAGATAGCACAGTCTATGGCTACACCTTC

v_call: TRBV15
clone_size: -
d_call: TRBD1
cdr3_length: 18
j_call: TRBJ1-2
cdr3_aa: CATSKTRDRVEANYGYTF
cdr3_nt: TGTGCCACCAGCAAAACTAGGGACAGGGTGGAAGCTAACTATGGCTACACCTTC

v_call: TRBV6-5
clone_size: -
d_call: TRBD1
cdr3_length: 15
j_call: TRBJ2-2
cdr3_aa: CASSYWDRGTGELFF
cdr3_nt: TGTGCCAGCAGTTACTGGGACAGGGGAACCGGGGAGCTGTTTTTT

v_call: TRBV9
clone_size: -
d_call: -
cdr3_length: 13
j_call: TRBJ1-4
cdr3_aa: CASSVGTSEKLFF
cdr3_nt: TGTGCCAGCAGCGTAGGCACTAGTGAAAAACTGTTTTTT

v_call: TRBV7-8
clone_size: -
d_call: -
cdr3_length: 13
j_call: TRBJ1-5
cdr3_aa: CASRNRGNQPQHF
cdr3_nt: TGTGCCAGCAGGAACAGGGGCAATCAGCCCCAGCATTTT

v_call: TRBV18
clone_size: -
d_call: -
cdr3_length: 14
j_call: TRBJ1-5
cdr3_aa: CASSPGGLVQPQHF
cdr3_nt: TGTGCCAGCTCCCCGGGAGGTCTTGTTCAGCCCCAGCATTTT